This T cell receptor (beta chain) derives from a study of blood T cell repertoires in COVID-19. Overall study: Samples representing acute and convalescent COVID-19 were sourced from the United States, Italy and Spain. In each case, the material was cDNA or gDNA derived from T cells, B-cell-depleted T cells, or PBMCs.

All enrollees were roughly 18 to 90 years old and from 25 or so US areas. The CDR3 has 12 residues. Germline lookup yields CDR1 GTSNPN and CDR2 SVGIG (reference sequence). Trimming at V came to 3 bases and at J to 5 bases, leaving 1 base not matched to a gene. Assay: immunoSEQ multiplex PCR; the TCRdb copy retains only in-frame clones and omits some. The sample has around 200,000 clones, approximately 89% seen once. Sequenced input: PBMCs or T cells enriched from blood (not recorded which). The J gene is TRBJ2-1, the V gene TRBV30, with 7 bases that match TRBD2. The TCR was taken from a man in his forties or fifties who had recovered from COVID-19. CDR3 in amino acids: CAWRLADNEQFF. DNA for the CDR3: TGTGCCTGGAGGCTAGCGGACAATGAGCAGTTCTTC.